One TCR beta chain is described in this entry. The data were taken from a study of T cell clones after liver transplantation. CDR3 length equals 16 residues. The germline V gene encodes CDR1 LGHNA and CDR2 YNFKEQ. V dropped 0 bases and J dropped 6; count of bases not matched to a gene: 7. Assay used: immunoSEQ multiplex PCR; TCRdb lists only in-frame clones, some missing. Altogether under 150,000 clones are present, 90% being singletons, with the ten largest covering more than 0.8%. The sequencing used CD4+ T cells from blood, collected 12 months after liver transplant. The genes are TRBV4-2 and TRBJ1-5; 8 bases fit TRBD1. The receptor was derived from a human patient who received a liver transplant. The T cells may partly be graft donor cells. Here the CDR3 reads CASSQERGTGGQPQHF. The CDR3 coding sequence is TGTGCCAGCAGCCAAGAAAGAGGGACAGGAGGTCAGCCCCAGCATTTT.